A single sample is the source of the 18 T cell receptor beta chains below, sequenced in a study of blood T cell repertoires in COVID-19. Generated by immunoSEQ multiplex PCR, the TCRdb table keeps only in-frame clones and is missing some. The sample consists of about 400,000 clones, roughly 87% of them appearing once. The sequenced sample consisted of PBMCs or T cells enriched from blood (not recorded which). These receptors all stem from a woman aged 25 to 39 who had recovered from COVID-19.

The rearrangement uses TRBV5-1 and TRBJ2-1, with TRBD2 identical over 13 bases. J lost 6 bases, V lost 0 bases, and 3 bases had no gene match. The CDR3 contains 16 residues. Germline V gives CDR1 SGHRS, CDR2 YFSETQ. Here the CDR3 reads CASSLGLAGGLNEQFF. The CDR3 bases are TGCGCCAGCAGCTTGGGACTAGCGGGGGGCCTCAATGAGCAGTTCTTC.

The rearrangement links TRBV6-6 to TRBJ1-2; 7 bases are a match to TRBD1. This CDR3 has 14 residues. J was trimmed by 4 bases and V by 4 bases; bases with no gene match: 6. Germline V gives CDR1 MNHNY, CDR2 SVGAGI (reference sequence). CDR3 sequence (DNA): TGTGCCAGCAGTTTCCACAGGGGCGCCTATGGCTACACCTTC. Amino acids: CASSFHRGAYGYTF.

The gene calls are TRBV5-4 and TRBJ2-1; 13 nucleotides agree with TRBD2. The CDR3 totals 16 residues. Germline V gene lookup returns CDR1 SGHNT and CDR2 YYREEE (reference sequence). The V segment lost 4 bases and the J segment 10 bases; nucleotides outside the gene matches: 11. The DNA for the CDR3 is TGTGCCAGCAGCCTTCGACTAGCGGGAGGTTTGGAGGAGCAGTTCTTC. It encodes CASSLRLAGGLEEQFF. Complete variable domain (other parts from reference TRBV5-4 and TRBJ2-1): ETGVTQSPTHLIKTRGQQVTLRCSSQSGHNTVSWYQQALGQGPQFIFQYYREEENGRGNFPPRFSGLQFPNYSSELNVNALELDDSALYLCASSLRLAGGLEEQFFGPGTRLTVL.

V is TRBV4-2 and J is TRBJ1-2; 7 bases are a match to TRBD1. Per the germline V gene, CDR1 is LGHNA and CDR2 is YNFKEQ. V dropped 0 bases and J dropped 3; count of bases not matched to a gene: 7. This CDR3 is built from 16 residues. The CDR3 sequence is CASSQDGQAAYYGYTF. CDR3 nucleotide sequence: TGTGCCAGCAGCCAAGACGGACAGGCCGCTTACTATGGCTACACCTTC.

The genes are TRBV11-2 and TRBJ2-7; 7 bases line up with TRBD2. Germline assignment: CDR1 SGHAT and CDR2 FQNNGV. This CDR3 region has 17 residues. Germline trimming cut 2 bases from V and 6 bases from J; bases unmatched to any gene: 16. CDR3 DNA: TGTGCCAGCAGCTTATTAAGCGGGGCCCGGGGTCCAGGCGAGCAGTACTTC. Protein: CASSLLSGARGPGEQYF.

The V call is TRBV28, the J call TRBJ1-6, with a weak D call TRBD1 (6 bases). CDR1 and CDR2 (germline): MDHEN, SYDVKM. V shed 3 bases and J shed 9 bases, with 12 bases lying between them. The CDR3 is 14 residues long. As DNA, the CDR3 is TGTGCCAGCAGTTTCGGGGGGCACGGTTCACCCCTCCACTTT. This codes for CASSFGGHGSPLHF. Based on the CDR3 plus reference TRBV28 and TRBJ1-6, the full variable domain is DVKVTQSSRYLVKRTGEKVFLECVQDMDHENMFWYRQDPGLGLRLIYFSYDVKMKEKGDIPEGYSVSREKKERFSLILESASTNQTSMYLCASSFGGHGSPLHFGNGTRLTVT.

A single count supports this clone. The chain combines TRBV6-5 with TRBJ2-7; no firm D call. Trimming stripped 0 bases from V and 2 bases from J, with 2 bases between. Germline V lookup: CDR1 MNHEY, CDR2 SVGAGI. This CDR3 has 12 amino acids. The CDR3 coding sequence is TGTGCCAGCAGTTACTCTACCTACGAGCAGTACTTC. This gives the protein CASSYSTYEQYF.

The sample holds one count of this clone. J is TRBJ2-1 and V is TRBV5-4, with 8 nucleotides matching TRBD2. V shed 5 bases, J shed 9 bases, and the junction held 7 bases outside the gene matches. This CDR3 is built from 13 residues. CDR1 is SGHNT, CDR2 YYREEE, per germline (reference sequence). The CDR3 sequence: CASRPRGGSEQFF. CDR3 bases: TGTGCCAGCAGACCTCGGGGGGGCAGTGAGCAGTTCTTC. Drawing the rest from reference TRBV5-4 and TRBJ2-1, the complete variable domain is ETGVTQSPTHLIKTRGQQVTLRCSSQSGHNTVSWYQQALGQGPQFIFQYYREEENGRGNFPPRFSGLQFPNYSSELNVNALELDDSALYLCASRPRGGSEQFFGPGTRLTVL.

The chain couples TRBV7-9 to TRBJ1-2, with unresolved D. Deletions cut 4 bases from V and 7 bases from J, with 16 bases between. Germline V gives CDR1 SEHNR, CDR2 FQNEAQ (reference sequence). CDR3 length: 14 residues. CDR3 protein: CASSSGSPEGGYTF. CDR3 nucleotide sequence: TGTGCCAGCAGCTCCGGGTCACCTGAGGGTGGCTACACCTTC.

The V call is TRBV19, the J call TRBJ1-5; 7 bases match TRBD1. The V and J ends lost 5 bases and 4 bases, in that order; junction bases with no gene match: 5. In germline, CDR1 is LNHDA, CDR2 SQIVND (reference sequence). This CDR3 contains 14 residues. The CDR3 is CASSWRGPNQPQHF. In nucleotides, the CDR3 is TGTGCCAGTAGTTGGAGGGGGCCAAATCAGCCCCAGCATTTT.

This CDR3 is CASSQEEQGGSPLHF. In DNA, the CDR3 is TGTGCCAGCAGCCAAGAAGAACAGGGCGGTTCACCCCTCCACTTT. The chain joins TRBV4-2 to TRBJ1-6, with D possibly TRBD1 on 6 matching bases. CDR1 and CDR2 from the germline V gene are LGHNA and YNFKEQ. Trimming removed 0 bases at V and 9 bases at J, with 12 bases between. The CDR3 runs to 15 residues.

The chain recombines TRBV7-3 with TRBJ2-3; D might be TRBD1 (5 bases). Germline V CDR1 and CDR2: SGHTA, FQGTGA. CDR3 length: 12 residues. V dropped 5 bases and J dropped 6 bases, with 9 bases sitting between them. CDR3 nucleotides: TGTGCCAGCAGCGCTGGGGCGGATACGCAGTATTTT. Its protein product is CASSAGADTQYF.

The V gene is TRBV27, the J gene TRBJ1-5, with 7 positions matching TRBD1. Germline CDR1 reads MNHEY; CDR2 reads SMNVEV (reference sequence). The CDR3 has 15 amino acids. V lost 5 bases and J lost 2; bases outside the gene matches: 6. The CDR3: CASSLGTDGNQPQHF. Here the CDR3 DNA reads TGTGCCAGCAGTCTCGGGACAGATGGCAATCAGCCCCAGCATTTT.

The chain joins TRBV25-1 to TRBJ2-1; TRBD2 is a possible D gene (7 bases). There are 15 residues in the CDR3. Germline V CDR1 and CDR2: MGHDK, SYGVNS. V shed 5 bases and J shed 4 bases, with 15 bases lying between them. CDR3 region: CASSRRGGTYNEQFF. The CDR3 DNA reads as TGTGCCAGCAGTCGTCGCGGGGGCACTTACAATGAGCAGTTCTTC.

This clone has only one observation. V gene TRBV6-5 combines with J gene TRBJ2-7; no firm D call. The CDR3 covers 14 residues. The germline CDR1 and CDR2 sequences are MNHEY and SVGAGI. V dropped 6 bases and J dropped 2 bases, with 14 bases sitting between them. This CDR3 is CASRENYSTYEQYF. In nucleotides, the CDR3 is TGTGCCAGCAGAGAGAATTATTCCACCTACGAGCAGTACTTC.

The chain carries TRBV21-1 and TRBJ1-1; the table's D call TRBD1 went unverified against the DNA. TRBV21-1 is labeled a pseudogene. The CDR3 is 14 residues long. The chain's CDR3 is CASSLKHKNTEAFF. CDR3 DNA sequence: TGTGCCAGCAGCCTCAAACACAAGAACACTGAAGCTTTCTTT.

This chain connects TRBV3-1 (or the pseudogene TRBV3-2) to TRBJ2-1; tentative D call: TRBD2 (6 bases). This CDR3 contains 15 residues. Trimming left V 0 bases short and J 9 bases short, with 15 bases between. CDR1 is LGHDT, CDR2 YNNKEL, per germline (reference sequence). The DNA of the CDR3 is TGTGCCAGCAGCCAAGACTCGAGCGGGTCTTTTGAGCAGTTCTTC. It specifies CASSQDSSGSFEQFF.

The chain links TRBV5-4 to TRBJ1-6; 8 nucleotides match TRBD1. The length of the CDR3 is 15 residues. Trimming cost V 9 bases and J 5 bases; bases outside gene matches: 10. Germline V gene lookup returns CDR1 SGHNT and CDR2 YYREEE (reference sequence). The CDR3 loop is CAIFDRGVHNSPLHF. In nucleotides, the CDR3 is TGTGCCATCTTTGACAGGGGAGTCCATAATTCACCCCTCCACTTT.